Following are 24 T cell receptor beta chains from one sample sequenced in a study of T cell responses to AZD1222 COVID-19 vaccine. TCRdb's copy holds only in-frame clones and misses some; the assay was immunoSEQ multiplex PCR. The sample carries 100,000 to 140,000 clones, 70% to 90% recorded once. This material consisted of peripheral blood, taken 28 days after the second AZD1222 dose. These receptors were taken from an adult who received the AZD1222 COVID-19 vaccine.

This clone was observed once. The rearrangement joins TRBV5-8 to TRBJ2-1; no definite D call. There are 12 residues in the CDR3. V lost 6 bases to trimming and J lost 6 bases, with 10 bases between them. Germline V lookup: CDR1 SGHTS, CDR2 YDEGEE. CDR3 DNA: TGTGCCAGCACCTCTCCCGTCAATGAGCAGTTCTTC. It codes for CASTSPVNEQFF.

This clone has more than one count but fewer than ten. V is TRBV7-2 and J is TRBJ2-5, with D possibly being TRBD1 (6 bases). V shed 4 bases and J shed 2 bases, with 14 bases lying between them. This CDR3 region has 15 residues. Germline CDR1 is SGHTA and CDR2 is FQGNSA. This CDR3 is CASSWAGTTQETQYF. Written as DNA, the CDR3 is TGTGCCAGCAGCTGGGCCGGGACAACACAAGAGACCCAGTACTTC.

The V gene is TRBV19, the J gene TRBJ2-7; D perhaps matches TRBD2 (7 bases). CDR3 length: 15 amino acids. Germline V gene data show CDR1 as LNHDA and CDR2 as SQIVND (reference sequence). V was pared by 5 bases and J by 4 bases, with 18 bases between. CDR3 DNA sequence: TGTGCCAGTAGTCCCGGCTCAGGGGAGGGTTACGAGCAGTACTTC. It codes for CASSPGSGEGYEQYF. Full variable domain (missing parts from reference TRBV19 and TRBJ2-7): DGGITQSPKYLFRKEGQNVTLSCEQNLNHDAMYWYRQDPGQGLRLIYYSQIVNDFQKGDIAEGYSVSREKKESFPLTVTSAQKNPTAFYLCASSPGSGEGYEQYFGPGTRLTVT.

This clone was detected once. CDR3 sequence (DNA): TGTGCCAGCAGCCGGGCTGGTTCCGGCTATGGCTACACCTTC. It encodes CASSRAGSGYGYTF. The chain links TRBV25-1 to TRBJ1-2; D is uncertain. Germline loops: CDR1 MGHDK, CDR2 SYGVNS. Trimming left V 6 bases short and J 4 bases short, with 15 bases between. The CDR3 runs 14 residues.

The CDR3 loop is CASSPWGSQETQYF. Here the CDR3 DNA reads TGTGCCAGCAGCCCATGGGGCAGCCAAGAGACCCAGTACTTC. The J gene is TRBJ2-5, the V gene TRBV7-9; tentatively, D is TRBD1 (5 bases). The V gene lost 5 bases and the J gene lost 1 base, with 11 bases spanning the gap. Looked up from germline, CDR1 is SEHNR and CDR2 is FQNEAQ (reference sequence). This CDR3 contains 14 residues. The variable domain in full, with the rest retrieved from reference TRBV7-9 and TRBJ2-5, is DTGVSQNPRHKITKRGQNVTFRCDPISEHNRLYWYRQTLGQGPEFLTYFQNEAQLEKSRLLSDRFSAERPKGSFSTLEIQRTEQGDSAMYLCASSPWGSQETQYFGPGTRLLVL.

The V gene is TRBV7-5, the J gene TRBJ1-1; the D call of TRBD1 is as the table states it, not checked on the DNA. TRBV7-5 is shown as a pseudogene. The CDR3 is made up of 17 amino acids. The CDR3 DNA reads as TGTGCCAGAAGCTTAGTCCAAACGGGACAGGAATTCGCTGAAGCTTTCTTT. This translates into CARSLVQTGQEFAEAFF.

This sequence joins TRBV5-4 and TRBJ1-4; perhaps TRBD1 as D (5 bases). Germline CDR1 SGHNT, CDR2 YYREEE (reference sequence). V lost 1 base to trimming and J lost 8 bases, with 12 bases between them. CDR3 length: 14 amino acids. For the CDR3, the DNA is TGTGCCAGCAGCTTGAAGGGGCCAGGCGAAAAACTGTTTTTT. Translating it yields CASSLKGPGEKLFF.

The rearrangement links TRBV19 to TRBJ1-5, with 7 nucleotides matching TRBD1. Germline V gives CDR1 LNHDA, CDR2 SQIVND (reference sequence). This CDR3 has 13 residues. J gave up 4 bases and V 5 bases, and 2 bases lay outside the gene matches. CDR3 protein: CASSVRGNQPQHF. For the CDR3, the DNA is TGTGCCAGTAGTGTCAGGGGGAATCAGCCCCAGCATTTT.

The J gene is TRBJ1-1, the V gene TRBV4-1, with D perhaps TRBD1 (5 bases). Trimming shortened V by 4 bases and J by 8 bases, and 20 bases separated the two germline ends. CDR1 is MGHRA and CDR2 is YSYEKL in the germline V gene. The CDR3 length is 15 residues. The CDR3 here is CASSRLGVLTPEAFF. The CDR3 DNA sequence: TGCGCCAGCAGCCGCTTGGGGGTTCTGACTCCAGAAGCTTTCTTT.

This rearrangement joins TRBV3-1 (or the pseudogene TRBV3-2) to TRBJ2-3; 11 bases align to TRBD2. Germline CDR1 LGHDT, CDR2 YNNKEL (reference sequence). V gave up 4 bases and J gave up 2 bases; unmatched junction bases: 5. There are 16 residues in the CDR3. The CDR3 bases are TGTGCCAGCAGCCCCACTAGCGGGGGCCCCACAGATACGCAGTATTTT. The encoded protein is CASSPTSGGPTDTQYF.

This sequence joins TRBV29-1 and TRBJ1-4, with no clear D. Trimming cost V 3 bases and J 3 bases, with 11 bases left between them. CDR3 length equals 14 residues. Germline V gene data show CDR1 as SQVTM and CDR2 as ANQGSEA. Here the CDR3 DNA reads TGCAGCGTTGAGGACCCCCGGGCTAATGAAAAACTGTTTTTT. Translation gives CSVEDPRANEKLFF.

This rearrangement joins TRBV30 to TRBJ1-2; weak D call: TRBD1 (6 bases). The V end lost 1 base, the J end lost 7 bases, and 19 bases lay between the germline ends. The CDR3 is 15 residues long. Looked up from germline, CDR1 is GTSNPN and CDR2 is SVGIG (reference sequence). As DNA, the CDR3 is TGTGCCTGGAGTGCCAGTGACAGGCGACAGACTGGCTACACCTTC. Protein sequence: CAWSASDRRQTGYTF.

CDR3 nucleotides: TGTGCCAGCAGCGACAGGGGCGGAGGTCAACAGCCCCAGCATTTT. Encoded protein: CASSDRGGGQQPQHF. The chain recombines TRBV2 with TRBJ1-5, with 8 nucleotides matching TRBD1. Unmatched junction bases numbered 11, after V lost 6 bases and J lost 7 bases. Germline V lookup: CDR1 SNHLY, CDR2 FYNNEI. The CDR3 runs to 15 residues.

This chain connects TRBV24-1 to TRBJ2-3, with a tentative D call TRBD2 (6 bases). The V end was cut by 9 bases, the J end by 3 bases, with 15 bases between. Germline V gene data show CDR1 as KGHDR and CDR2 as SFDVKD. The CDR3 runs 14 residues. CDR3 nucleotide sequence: TGTGCCACCGCCCTTGTTCGGGGGACAGATACGCAGTATTTT. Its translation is CATALVRGTDTQYF.

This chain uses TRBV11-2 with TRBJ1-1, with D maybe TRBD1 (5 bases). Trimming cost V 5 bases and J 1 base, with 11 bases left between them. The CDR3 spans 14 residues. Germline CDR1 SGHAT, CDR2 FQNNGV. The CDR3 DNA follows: TGTGCCAGCAGCCCCGACGGGGGGAACACTGAAGCTTTCTTT. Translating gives CASSPDGGNTEAFF. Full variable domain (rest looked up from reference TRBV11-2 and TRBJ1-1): EAGVAQSPRYKIIEKRQSVAFWCNPISGHATLYWYQQILGQGPKLLIQFQNNGVVDDSQLPKDRFSAERLKGVDSTLKIQPAKLEDSAVYLCASSPDGGNTEAFFGQGTRLTVV.

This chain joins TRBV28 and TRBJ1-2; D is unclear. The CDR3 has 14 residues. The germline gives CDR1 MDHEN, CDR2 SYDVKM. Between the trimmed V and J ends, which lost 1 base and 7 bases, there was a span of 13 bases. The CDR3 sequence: CASSLSIVPSGYTF. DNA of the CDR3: TGTGCCAGCAGTTTATCCATCGTGCCTTCTGGCTACACCTTC.

CDR3 sequence: CASSYTQQLNTEAFF. The CDR3 DNA sequence: TGTGCCAGCAGTTACACACAGCAACTGAACACTGAAGCTTTCTTT. The V gene is TRBV6-5, the J gene TRBJ1-1; D call uncertain. Per germline, CDR1 MNHEY and CDR2 SVGAGI. This CDR3 contains 15 residues. V dropped 2 bases and J dropped 0 bases, with 10 bases sitting between them.

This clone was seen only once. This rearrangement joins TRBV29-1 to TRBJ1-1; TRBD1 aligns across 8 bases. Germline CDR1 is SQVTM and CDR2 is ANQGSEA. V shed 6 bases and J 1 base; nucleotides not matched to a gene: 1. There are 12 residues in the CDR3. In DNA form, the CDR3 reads TGCAGCGTGGGACAGGCGAACACTGAAGCTTTCTTT. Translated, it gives CSVGQANTEAFF.

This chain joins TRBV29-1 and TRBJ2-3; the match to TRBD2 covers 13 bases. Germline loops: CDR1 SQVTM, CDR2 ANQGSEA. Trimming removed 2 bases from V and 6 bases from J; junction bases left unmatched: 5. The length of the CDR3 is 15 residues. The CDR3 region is CSVETSGGARDTQYF. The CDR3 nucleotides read TGCAGCGTTGAAACTAGCGGGGGGGCTAGGGATACGCAGTATTTT.

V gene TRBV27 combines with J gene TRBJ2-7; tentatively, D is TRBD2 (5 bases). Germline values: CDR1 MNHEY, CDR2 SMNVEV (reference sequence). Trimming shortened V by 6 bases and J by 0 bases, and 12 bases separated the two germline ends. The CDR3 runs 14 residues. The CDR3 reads CASRVGGSSYEQYF. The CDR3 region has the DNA TGTGCCAGCAGGGTTGGTGGGAGCTCCTACGAGCAGTACTTC.

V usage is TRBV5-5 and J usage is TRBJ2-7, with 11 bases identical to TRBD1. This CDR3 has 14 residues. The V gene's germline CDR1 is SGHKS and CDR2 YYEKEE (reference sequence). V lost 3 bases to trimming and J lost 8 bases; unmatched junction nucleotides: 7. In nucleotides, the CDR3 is TGTGCCAGCAGCTCAGGACAGGGGGCCGCCCAGCAGTACTTC. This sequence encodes CASSSGQGAAQQYF.

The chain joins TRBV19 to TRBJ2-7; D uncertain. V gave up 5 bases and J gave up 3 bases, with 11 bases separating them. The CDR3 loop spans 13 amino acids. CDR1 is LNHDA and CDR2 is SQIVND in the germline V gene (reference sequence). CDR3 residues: CASSPHKDYEQYF. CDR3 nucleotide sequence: TGTGCCAGTAGTCCCCACAAGGACTACGAGCAGTACTTC.

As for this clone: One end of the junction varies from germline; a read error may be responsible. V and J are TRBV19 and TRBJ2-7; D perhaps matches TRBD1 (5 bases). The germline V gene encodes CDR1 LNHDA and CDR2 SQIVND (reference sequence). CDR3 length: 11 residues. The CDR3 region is CASRIGDEQYF. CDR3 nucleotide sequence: TGTGCCAGTAGGATAGGGGACGAGCAGTACTTC.

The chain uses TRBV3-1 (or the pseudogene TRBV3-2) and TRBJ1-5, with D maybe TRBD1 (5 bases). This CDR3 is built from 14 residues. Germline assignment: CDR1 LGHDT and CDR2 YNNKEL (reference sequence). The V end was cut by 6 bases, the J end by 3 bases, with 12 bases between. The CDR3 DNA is TGTGCCAGCAGTCGACAGCCCGACAATCAGCCCCAGCATTTT. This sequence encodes CASSRQPDNQPQHF.